The T cell receptor beta chain described here comes from a study of blood T cell repertoires in COVID-19. Study at large: Researchers got acute and convalescent COVID-19 samples from the United States, Italy and Spain. T cells, B-cell-depleted T cells, or PBMCs provided the cDNA or gDNA that served as material.

Germline values: CDR1 SGHAT, CDR2 FQNNGV. The ends lost 4 bases at V and 3 bases at J; junction bases unmatched: 6. This CDR3 comprises 14 residues. Original processing notes: The authors estimated nucleated cell counts from reference gene primer amplification. Using immunoSEQ multiplex PCR, the repertoire was profiled, and TCRdb retains in-frame clones only, with some absent. The V and J calls and clone size come from that table; D and trimming were worked out from the DNA. The data show 95,000 to 110,000 clones, roughly 83% seen once. V usage is TRBV11-2 and J usage is TRBJ2-7; 7 bases map to TRBD2. Sequences were obtained from peripheral blood. This clonotype was obtained from a human donor in a cohort sampled during active COVID-19. CDR3 DNA: TGTGCCAGCAGCTCCCAGCGGGGCTTCTACGAGCAGTACTTC. Translating gives CASSSQRGFYEQYF.